This TCR beta chain derives from a study of cytomegalovirus exposure and HLA in healthy donors. This CDR3 region has 15 residues. The V and J ends lost 0 bases and 1 base respectively, with 10 bases between them. Germline CDR1 is SGDLS and CDR2 is YYNGEE. Use of 60 Vbeta and 13 Jbeta primers characterized the PCR. Libraries were prepared by immunoSEQ multiplex PCR; TCRdb keeps only in-frame clonotypes and omits some of them. The sample holds about 98,000 clones, 55% to 80% seen once. The TCR originated in a female donor in good health and CMV-seronegative. The sequenced sample consisted of PBMCs. The V gene is TRBV9, the J gene TRBJ1-2; unclear D gene. The CDR3 loop is CASSVDSGVNYGYTF. Here the CDR3 DNA reads TGTGCCAGCAGCGTAGACAGCGGAGTTAACTATGGCTACACCTTC.